The 4 T cell receptor beta chains presented below share a single source sample, sequenced in a study of T cell repertoires in cytomegalovirus infection. The antigens for these receptors are not known. TCRdb re-called the reads with MiXCR, one entry per CDR3 protein. The table lists about 920,000 distinct CDR3 sequences, around 31% of them singletons. This sample comprised cultured CD8+ T cells from PBMCs, obtained from culture after CMV antigen stimulation. The receptors stem from a human donor in good health (CMV status not recorded). Some clones in this sample may be carry-over from other donors' samples.

This clonotype has only a few counts. This chain connects TRBV7-8 to TRBJ1-2; TRBD1 agrees at 7 bases. The CDR3 totals 18 residues. From germline, CDR1 is SGHVS and CDR2 FQNEAQ. V lost 5 bases to trimming and J lost 4 bases; unmatched junction nucleotides: 19. CDR3 region: CASSLRDSFDANSYGYTF. Here the CDR3 DNA reads TGTGCCAGCAGCCTCCGGGACAGTTTTGACGCAAATAGCTATGGCTACACCTTC.

This sequence joins TRBV6-6 and TRBJ1-3; 11 nucleotides agree with TRBD1. The germline CDR1 and CDR2 sequences are MNHNY and SVGAGI (reference sequence). The CDR3 runs to 16 residues. After removal of 2 bases from V and 7 bases from J, the junction contained 7 bases not matched to a gene. The CDR3 protein is CASSYNGQGAGNTIYF. The DNA for the CDR3 is TGTGCCAGCAGTTACAACGGACAGGGGGCCGGGAACACCATATATTTT.

The table lists this clonotype with many counts. V usage is TRBV5-6 and J usage is TRBJ2-1; 9 positions agree with TRBD2. CDR1 SGHDT and CDR2 YYEEEE come from the germline V gene. CDR3 size: 15 residues. Trimming removed 0 bases from V and 5 bases from J; junction bases left unmatched: 3. CDR3 sequence (DNA): TGTGCCAGCAGCTTGGTAGCGGGGGACAACAATGAGCAGTTCTTC. This codes for CASSLVAGDNNEQFF.

This clonotype was seen only a few times. The rearrangement uses TRBV7-9 and TRBJ2-2; 8 bases align to TRBD1. V was clipped by 6 bases and J by 4 bases; unmatched bases: 10. The CDR3 runs to 16 residues. Germline V gene data show CDR1 as SEHNR and CDR2 as FQNEAQ (reference sequence). CDR3 nucleotides: TGTGCCAGCAGTCACCCCAGTGGGACAGGCACCGGGGAGCTGTTTTTT. Protein sequence: CASSHPSGTGTGELFF.